The 27 T cell receptor beta chains below come from one sample, sequenced in a study of T cell repertoires in cytomegalovirus infection. TCRdb processed the reads anew with MiXCR; each CDR3 protein has one entry. The data show approximately 770,000 distinct CDR3 sequences, with approximately 32% seen just once and under 15% held by the top ten. No cognate antigen is known for these TCRs. The specimen was cultured CD8+ T cells from PBMCs, collected from culture after CMV antigen stimulation. The receptors shown here come from a human donor in good health (CMV status not recorded). Some clones in this sample may be carry-over from other donors' samples.

This clonotype was seen only a few times. The chain couples TRBV6-2 or TRBV6-3 to TRBJ1-5, with 7 positions matching TRBD1. Germline loops: CDR1 MNHEY, CDR2 SVGEGT. CDR3 length: 13 amino acids. With 6 bases clipped from V and 7 bases from J, the junction kept 6 bases outside the gene matches. The CDR3 region has the DNA TGTGCCAGCAGACTTCGGACAGGCCAGCCCCAGCATTTT. Protein: CASRLRTGQPQHF.

This clonotype was observed once. The genes are TRBV15 and TRBJ1-2, with unresolved D. V gave up 7 bases and J gave up 3 bases, with 12 bases separating them. This CDR3 region has 13 residues. Germline V gene sequence: CDR1 LNHNV, CDR2 YYDKDF (reference sequence). The CDR3 sequence is CATTGNGHYGYTF. The CDR3, as DNA: TGTGCCACCACGGGGAACGGGCACTATGGCTACACCTTC.

The V gene is TRBV19, the J gene TRBJ2-2; the match to TRBD2 covers 7 bases. The germline V gene has CDR1 LNHDA and CDR2 SQIVND (reference sequence). The CDR3 totals 16 residues. J lost 5 bases, V lost 3 bases, and 9 bases had no gene match. Written as DNA, the CDR3 is TGTGCCAGTAGTATGGAGACAGCGGGGAGGACCGGGGAGCTGTTTTTT. This sequence encodes CASSMETAGRTGELFF.

This clonotype was seen repeatedly, ten times or more. The chain uses TRBV7-3 and TRBJ2-1, with a weak D call TRBD1 (5 bases). The CDR3 is 14 residues long. V was pared by 5 bases and J by 8 bases, with 16 bases between. Per the germline V gene, CDR1 is SGHTA and CDR2 is FQGTGA. The CDR3 DNA reads as TGTGCCAGCAGCCCCGGGCCAGGGTCCTATGAGCAGTTCTTC. Translating gives CASSPGPGSYEQFF.

The rearrangement links TRBV4-2 to TRBJ2-7, with TRBD1 identical over 7 bases. CDR3 length: 15 amino acids. After removal of 1 base from V and 1 base from J, the junction contained 4 bases not matched to a gene. Per germline, CDR1 LGHNA and CDR2 YNFKEQ. CDR3 coding DNA: TGTGCCAGCAGCCAAGGACAGGGCCTTTCCTACGAGCAGTACTTC. Its translation: CASSQGQGLSYEQYF.

A few counts support this clonotype. The chain recombines TRBV19 with TRBJ1-1; no reliable D call. The CDR3 covers 13 residues. CDR1 and CDR2 from the germline V gene are LNHDA and SQIVND (reference sequence). V was trimmed by 8 bases and J by 2 bases, leaving 12 bases between them. DNA for the CDR3: TGTGCCAGTTCTGTGTCGGACAACACTGAAGCTTTCTTT. It translates to CASSVSDNTEAFF. The full variable domain, in which reference TRBV19 and TRBJ1-1 provide the parts outside the CDR3, is DGGITQSPKYLFRKEGQNVTLSCEQNLNHDAMYWYRQDPGQGLRLIYYSQIVNDFQKGDIAEGYSVSREKKESFPLTVTSAQKNPTAFYLCASSVSDNTEAFFGQGTRLTVV.

In its sample, this clonotype was seen a few times. In nucleotides, the CDR3 is TGTGCCAGCAGTCCCCGGGGAGGAGATTCACCCCTCCACTTT. Its protein product is CASSPRGGDSPLHF. The J gene is TRBJ1-6, the V gene TRBV6-5; D not certain. The germline gives CDR1 MNHEY, CDR2 SVGAGI. CDR3 length: 14 residues. Trimming pared 5 bases from V and 8 bases from J, leaving 13 bases between.

The table lists this clonotype with many counts. The rearrangement links TRBV7-6 to TRBJ1-5; maybe TRBD1 (6 bases). The CDR3 has 13 amino acids. CDR1 and CDR2 (germline): SGHVS, FNYEAQ. V was shortened by 4 bases and J by 7 bases, with 11 bases between the two germline ends. The CDR3 DNA reads TGTGCCAGCAGCTCACAGGGATGGCAGCCCCAGCATTTT. It codes for CASSSQGWQPQHF.

CDR3 in DNA: TGTGCCAGCAGTTACTCTCGACAGGCCTATGGCTACACCTTC. It codes for CASSYSRQAYGYTF. J is TRBJ1-2 and V is TRBV6-6; D may be TRBD1 (6 bases). This CDR3 comprises 14 residues. V lost 0 bases and J 4 bases, leaving 9 bases between the germline ends. Germline loops: CDR1 MNHNY, CDR2 SVGAGI (reference sequence).

The genes are TRBV12-3 or TRBV12-4 and TRBJ1-1; D gene uncertain. Trimming stripped 6 bases from V and 1 base from J, with 12 bases between. The length of the CDR3 is 14 residues. The CDR3 protein is CASSWVSGNTEAFF. The CDR3 bases are TGTGCCAGCAGCTGGGTTTCAGGGAACACTGAAGCTTTCTTT.

This clonotype was observed a handful of times. The chain is built from TRBV6-1 and TRBJ2-1, with D tentatively TRBD1 (7 bases). Germline V gene sequence: CDR1 MNHNS, CDR2 SASEGT. V shed 2 bases and J shed 7 bases, with 9 bases lying between them. This CDR3 has 13 amino acids. The CDR3 bases are TGTGCCAGCAGTGAACCAGGGGGGAATGAGCAGTTCTTC. Translating it yields CASSEPGGNEQFF.

A few counts support this clonotype. The chain has TRBV20-1 and TRBJ2-5; 10 bases align to TRBD1. The V and J ends lost 3 bases and 5 bases, in that order; junction bases with no gene match: 6. This CDR3 has 14 residues. Germline V gene lookup returns CDR1 DFQATT and CDR2 SNEGSKA (reference sequence). The DNA for the CDR3 is TGCAGTGCTAGGGGACAGGGGCGATGGGAGACCCAGTACTTC. Translating gives CSARGQGRWETQYF.

This clonotype was seen only a few times. The V call is TRBV4-1, the J call TRBJ1-1; D is perhaps TRBD1 (6 bases). Deletions cut 3 bases from V and 1 base from J, with 9 bases between. The CDR3 contains 14 residues. Per germline, CDR1 MGHRA and CDR2 YSYEKL. This CDR3 reads CASSQVTGNTEAFF. In DNA form, the CDR3 reads TGCGCCAGCAGCCAGGTGACAGGGAACACTGAAGCTTTCTTT.

This clonotype was detected only a few times. The chain is built from TRBV27 and TRBJ1-5, with TRBD1 matching over 8 bases. The CDR3 is 14 amino acids. Germline assignment: CDR1 MNHEY and CDR2 SMNVEV (reference sequence). V dropped 6 bases and J dropped 6; count of bases not matched to a gene: 7. Here the CDR3 reads CASSKQGVSQPQHF. The CDR3 nucleotides read TGTGCCAGCAGCAAACAGGGGGTTAGTCAGCCCCAGCATTTT.

The chain is built from TRBV12-5 and TRBJ1-1, with D tentatively TRBD1 (5 bases). Germline loops: CDR1 LGHNT, CDR2 FRNRAP. Trimming pared 4 bases from V and 1 base from J, leaving 10 bases between. This CDR3 has 14 residues. Here the CDR3 DNA reads TGTGCTAGTGGTTCCGACAGCAAGAACACTGAAGCTTTCTTT. Its protein is CASGSDSKNTEAFF.

The table lists this clonotype with a few counts. This chain links TRBV5-1 with TRBJ2-3; D gene uncertain. V lost 2 bases, J lost 0 bases, and 7 bases lay in between. Germline V gene sequence: CDR1 SGHRS, CDR2 YFSETQ. The CDR3 extends over 14 amino acids. The CDR3 region is CASSFVQSTDTQYF. The CDR3, as DNA: TGCGCCAGCAGCTTCGTACAGAGCACAGATACGCAGTATTTT.

Only a few counts were recorded for this clonotype. The rearrangement joins TRBV12-3 or TRBV12-4 to TRBJ2-1; TRBD1 aligns across 7 bases. J gave up 8 bases and V 6 bases, and 7 bases lay outside the gene matches. This CDR3 has 13 amino acids. The CDR3 DNA is TGTGCCAGCAGCTTCGAACAGGGGTATGAGCAGTTCTTC. Its protein product is CASSFEQGYEQFF.

The rearrangement uses TRBV7-9 and TRBJ2-7; D might be TRBD2 (6 bases). Trimming shortened V by 2 bases and J by 0 bases, and 11 bases separated the two germline ends. The CDR3 is made up of 15 amino acids. The germline V gene encodes CDR1 SEHNR and CDR2 FQNEAQ (reference sequence). The chain's CDR3 is CASSLWGENSYEQYF. CDR3 in DNA: TGTGCCAGCAGCTTATGGGGGGAAAACTCCTACGAGCAGTACTTC.

The rearrangement joins TRBV7-6 to TRBJ1-2; tentatively, D is TRBD1 (5 bases). Looked up from germline, CDR1 is SGHVS and CDR2 is FNYEAQ. CDR3 size: 14 residues. V dropped 1 base and J dropped 4 bases, with 10 bases sitting between them. The CDR3: CASSLGQPVYGYTF. CDR3 sequence (DNA): TGTGCCAGCAGCTTAGGACAGCCTGTCTATGGCTACACCTTC.

Only one count was recorded for this clonotype. The junction departs from germline at one end; a sequencing error may be responsible. The chain joins TRBV12-3 or TRBV12-4 to TRBJ2-3; 7 bases line up with TRBD2. The CDR3 length is 13 residues. In DNA form, the CDR3 reads TGTGTCAGCAGCCGGACTAGAGGGGATACGCAGTATTTT. Translated, it gives CVSSRTRGDTQYF.

The chain couples TRBV10-3 to TRBJ1-2; D is unclear. Trimming took 3 bases from V and 4 from J, leaving 9 bases between them. Germline V gene sequence: CDR1 ENHRY, CDR2 SYGVKD. CDR3 length: 13 amino acids. The CDR3 nucleotides read TGTGCCATCAGTGATTACACGTCCTATGGCTACACCTTC. Its protein product is CAISDYTSYGYTF.

The rearrangement uses TRBV7-3 and TRBJ2-3; D unresolved. Trimming took off 4 bases at V and 1 base at J, with 9 bases between the two ends. CDR1 is SGHTA and CDR2 is FQGTGA in the germline V gene. The CDR3 is made up of 14 amino acids. CDR3 amino acids: CASSSGLRTDTQYF. In DNA form, the CDR3 reads TGTGCCAGCAGCTCCGGTTTACGCACAGATACGCAGTATTTT.

This clonotype was seen more than once but under ten times. This rearrangement joins TRBV7-9 to TRBJ1-3, with D possibly TRBD1 on 5 matching bases. V gave up 5 bases and J gave up 0 bases, with 11 bases separating them. The CDR3 covers 15 residues. Germline V gene sequence: CDR1 SEHNR, CDR2 FQNEAQ (reference sequence). The CDR3 is CASSNRRYSGNTIYF. The CDR3 coding sequence is TGTGCCAGCAGCAACAGGAGATACTCTGGAAACACCATATATTTT.

In its sample, this clonotype was seen many times. V usage is TRBV5-6 and J usage is TRBJ1-2, with 9 bases matching TRBD1. Losses at the gene ends were 6 bases for V and 5 bases for J; bases not matched to a gene: 2. The germline CDR1 and CDR2 sequences are SGHDT and YYEEEE. The CDR3 has 12 residues. In DNA, the CDR3 is TGTGCCAGCACTGGACAGGGGTATGGCTACACCTTC. This gives the protein CASTGQGYGYTF.

The rearrangement uses TRBV20-1 and TRBJ2-3; no definite D call. Between the trimmed V and J ends, which lost 6 bases and 4 bases, there was a span of 14 bases. CDR1 is DFQATT and CDR2 is SNEGSKA in the germline V gene (reference sequence). This CDR3 contains 13 residues. The CDR3 DNA follows: TGCAGTGCCTCACTTGGGTCGGCAGATACGCAGTATTTT. Protein: CSASLGSADTQYF.

The J gene is TRBJ2-2, the V gene TRBV7-8; TRBD2 aligns across 11 bases. CDR3 length: 16 amino acids. Germline CDR1 SGHVS, CDR2 FQNEAQ. V lost 4 bases to trimming and J lost 5 bases; unmatched junction nucleotides: 6. Written as DNA, the CDR3 is TGTGCCAGCAGCTCATTAGCGGGGGGGATAACCGGGGAGCTGTTTTTT. It specifies CASSSLAGGITGELFF.

This clonotype has a handful of counts. The chain links TRBV12-3 or TRBV12-4 to TRBJ1-2; D ambiguous. Deletions cut 5 bases from V and 7 bases from J, with 11 bases between. The CDR3 has 12 residues. The CDR3 DNA is TGTGCCAGCAGTCGAGGCGTTAGTGGCTACACCTTC. Protein product: CASSRGVSGYTF.